These T cell receptor beta chains were read from a single sample in a study of blood T cell repertoires in COVID-19. Using immunoSEQ multiplex PCR, the repertoire was profiled, and TCRdb retains in-frame clones only, with some absent. The sample consists of 200,000 to 250,000 clones, about 81% of them appearing once. Sequencing was done on a sample of peripheral blood. Receptors originate from a woman between 65 and 79 years old with COVID-19, enrolled during active disease. The CDR3 runs from the conserved cysteine through the conserved F or W. The D gene is left open where the match is weak. Only part of the rows carry a size: once, few, many, or a class if the clone is expanded.

CDR3nt	CDR3aa	abundance	d_gene	v_gene	j_gene
TGCGCCAGCAGGACGACTAGCGGAGGGAGCAATGAGCAGTTCTTC	CASRTTSGGSNEQFF	.	TRBD2	TRBV5-1	TRBJ2-1
TGTGCCAGCAGCTTAGGAGTTCACACTGAAGCTTTCTTT	CASSLGVHTEAFF	.	.	TRBV11-3	TRBJ1-1
TGTGCCAGCAGCTCAACGGGACAGGGGGGGCTCGAGCAGTACTTC	CASSSTGQGGLEQYF	few	TRBD1	TRBV7-2	TRBJ2-7
TGTGCCAGCAGCTTAGAAACTAGCGGGAGCGATGAGCAGTTCTTC	CASSLETSGSDEQFF	few	TRBD2	TRBV11-3	TRBJ2-1
TGTGCCAGCAGCGAAAGACAGAACACTGAAGCTTTCTTT	CASSERQNTEAFF	.	.	TRBV7-2	TRBJ1-1
TGTGCCAGCACCCTGACTAGCGGACCTTACAATGAGCAGTTCTTC	CASTLTSGPYNEQFF	.	TRBD2	TRBV3-1/TRBV3-2	TRBJ2-1
TGTGCCAGCAACTCAGGGGGCTTGAAAAACATTCAGTACTTC	CASNSGGLKNIQYF	once	TRBD1	TRBV7-2	TRBJ2-4
TGTGCCAGCAGTCCCGGTGGTAGCGGGAGTCACAATGAGCAGTTCTTC	CASSPGGSGSHNEQFF	.	TRBD2	TRBV28	TRBJ2-1
TGCAGTGCTAGTCCTAGCGGGAAAGAGACCCAGTACTTC	CSASPSGKETQYF	.	TRBD2	TRBV20-1	TRBJ2-5
TGTGCCAGCAGCTCGGGGTACTATGGCTACACCTTC	CASSSGYYGYTF	.	.	TRBV28	TRBJ1-2
TGTGCCAGTAGTATGGGGGGACCCACTCCCCACGTCCTGACTTTC	CASSMGGPTPHVLTF	.	.	TRBV19	TRBJ2-6
TGTGCCAGCAGCCCGCATAGGGAGCCCAGCAATCAGCCCCAGCATTTT	CASSPHREPSNQPQHF	.	.	TRBV6-2/TRBV6-3	TRBJ1-5
TGTGCCAGCAGATCAGGAGGGGTTAACTATGGCTACACCTTC	CASRSGGVNYGYTF	.	.	TRBV6-5	TRBJ1-2
TGTGCCAGCAGCTTTGGACAGGTCTCCTACGAGCAGTACTTC	CASSFGQVSYEQYF	.	TRBD1	TRBV11-2	TRBJ2-7
TGTGCCAGCAGCTCTAGGGAGGCGTATAGGGCCAACGTCCTGACTTTC	CASSSREAYRANVLTF	.	.	TRBV7-2	TRBJ2-6
TGTGCCAGCAGTTACTACTCCCGGGGGGGTGCCGGTGAAGCTTTCTTT	CASSYYSRGGAGEAFF	.	.	TRBV6-2/TRBV6-3	TRBJ1-1